The count of the clone carrying this T cell receptor beta chain is one. Its antigen is unidentified. Time point specified: week 35, safety follow-up. Each vaccine dose was 300 ug of mutant IDH1 20-mer peptide, with topical imiquimod. All eight of the vaccinations patients received fell in weeks 1, 3, 5, 7, 11, 15, 19 and 23. These data belong to a study of a mutant IDH1 vaccine in newly diagnosed glioma. Overall study: Vaccine dosing followed radiotherapy by 4-6 weeks, or accompanied temozolomide cycles. Most had both radiotherapy and temozolomide beforehand; others had only one.

Assay: immunoSEQ multiplex PCR; the TCRdb copy retains only in-frame clones and omits some. The sample contains some 30,000 clones, approximately 80% of which appear only once. V lost 1 base, J lost 5 bases, and 15 bases lay in between. Germline V gene lookup returns CDR1 MGHDK and CDR2 SYGVNS. The CDR3 has 15 amino acids. The chain employs TRBV25-1 and TRBJ2-7; TRBD1 is a possible D gene (6 bases). Here the sequenced sample was PBMCs, taken from a glioma patient whose treatment included an IDH1 peptide vaccine. The TCR originated in a woman aged 40-49 years with glioma. CDR3 in DNA: TGTGCCAGCAGTGAATCCCCCAGGGGAAGCGACGAGCAGTACTTC. It translates to CASSESPRGSDEQYF.